This T cell receptor beta chain was found in a study of cytomegalovirus exposure and HLA in healthy donors. The trim removed 2 bases at V and 5 bases at J, leaving 8 bases unmatched. The germline V gene encodes CDR1 MDHEN and CDR2 SYDVKM. The CDR3 extends over 16 amino acids. Amplification used 60 Vbeta primers and 13 Jbeta primers. Sequenced by immunoSEQ multiplex PCR; TCRdb stores in-frame clones only, minus some. There are approximately 190,000 clones in the sample; roughly 86% occur only once, and about 3% lies in the top ten. The sequenced sample was PBMCs. This TCR came from a man aged 35 to 55 in good health and CMV-seropositive. The chain carries TRBV28 and TRBJ2-7; 11 nucleotides agree with TRBD2. CDR3 residues: CASSLTSGSLQDEQYF. CDR3 nucleotides: TGTGCCAGCAGTTTAACTAGCGGGAGCCTTCAGGACGAGCAGTACTTC.